Sequencing of this TCR beta chain was carried out in a study of beta chain features in type 1 diabetes. Study outcomes and limitations: Fewer junction insertions and more nucleotide deletions appeared in type 1 diabetes patients. Researchers reported that naive, central memory and Treg TCRB repertoires appeared more similar in patients than in healthy donors.

The V and J ends lost 5 bases and 7 bases respectively, with 14 bases between them. CDR1 is SGHTA, CDR2 FQGNSA, per germline. This CDR3 has 14 amino acids. To note about this clone: The antigen is not known.

TCRB transcripts that were expressed got sequenced, as all of the isolated RNA had been reverse transcribed. An average roughly 3.6 million reads came from naive, central memory and regulatory T cell samples. Method: immunoSEQ multiplex PCR; TCRdb's copy keeps in-frame clones and lacks some. The sample has under 400,000 clones; about 15% are singletons. The TCR sequence derives from a man in his thirties or forties in good health. This chain joins TRBV7-2 and TRBJ2-2, with D possibly matching TRBD1 (5 bases). The sample consisted of central memory CD4+ T cells from blood. Here the CDR3 reads CASSKLQGNGELFF. The CDR3 DNA reads as TGTGCCAGCAGCAAACTTCAGGGAAACGGGGAGCTGTTTTTT.